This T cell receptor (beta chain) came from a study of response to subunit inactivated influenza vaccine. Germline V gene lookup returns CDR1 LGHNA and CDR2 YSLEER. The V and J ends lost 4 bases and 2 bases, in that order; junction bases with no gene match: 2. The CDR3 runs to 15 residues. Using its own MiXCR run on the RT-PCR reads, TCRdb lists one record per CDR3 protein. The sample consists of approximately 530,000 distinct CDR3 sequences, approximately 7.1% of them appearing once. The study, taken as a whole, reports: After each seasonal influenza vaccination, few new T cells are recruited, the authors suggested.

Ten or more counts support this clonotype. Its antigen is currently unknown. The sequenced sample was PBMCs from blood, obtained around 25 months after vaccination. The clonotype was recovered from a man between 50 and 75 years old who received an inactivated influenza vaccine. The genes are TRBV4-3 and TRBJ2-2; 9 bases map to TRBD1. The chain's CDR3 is CASSLDRGNTGELFF. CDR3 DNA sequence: TGCGCCAGCAGCCTGGACAGGGGAAACACCGGGGAGCTGTTTTTT.